This section outlines one T cell receptor (beta chain) sequence together with its context. Source study methods: By means of reference gene primer amplification, nucleated cell counts were estimated. Sequenced by immunoSEQ multiplex PCR; TCRdb stores in-frame clones only, minus some. V, J and clone size derive from that table, while D and trimming were established from the DNA sequence. Of 150,000 to 200,000 clones listed, about 80% are singletons. This sample was included in a study of blood T cell repertoires in COVID-19. Study at large: Sources were T cells, B-cell-depleted T cells, or PBMCs; the material itself was cDNA or gDNA.

This CDR3 spans 14 amino acids. The V segment lost 7 bases and the J segment 3 bases; nucleotides outside the gene matches: 7. Germline V gene data show CDR1 as MNHEY and CDR2 as SVGAGI. A Seattle source enrolled patients during active infection and followed them longitudinally. Sequencing was carried out using peripheral blood. The sequence was collected from a woman aged 55-70 years with COVID-19, enrolled during active disease. The V gene is TRBV6-5, the J gene TRBJ1-2; 8 bases line up with TRBD1. CDR3 amino acids: CASTQGQGYYGYTF. The CDR3, as DNA: TGTGCCAGCACCCAAGGACAGGGTTACTATGGCTACACCTTC.